The entry below gives a single T cell receptor (beta chain) sequence along with its context. Its antigen remains unknown. The data were obtained in a study of shared clonotypes between healthy human individuals. Whole-study context: Two women and a few men aged 18 to 49 served as donors.

Overall study findings and caveats: Memory subsets generally showed lower estimated richness than naive subsets. Sampling used blood alone; tissue repertoires probably differ.

Here immunoSEQ multiplex PCR was the method, and the copy in TCRdb shows in-frame clones only, minus some. The repertoire includes over a million clones, roughly 74% of them detected once, and approximately 0.5% sits in the top ten. The donors, all of them Caucasian adults, lived in Nashville, Tennessee. The CDR3 is 16 residues long. Germline CDR1 SGHRS, CDR2 YFSETQ. Trimming removed 2 bases from V and 0 bases from J; junction bases left unmatched: 8. This clonotype was sampled from a young man in good health. Some clones in this sample may be carry-over from other donors' samples. J is TRBJ2-7 and V is TRBV5-1; 7 bases align to TRBD1. The sample taken for sequencing was memory CD4+ T cells from PBMCs. Subset defined: CD45RA-negative fraction. CDR3 nucleotides: TGCGCCAGCAGCTTTGGGGACAGCACAAGCTCCTACGAGCAGTACTTC. Encoded protein: CASSFGDSTSSYEQYF.